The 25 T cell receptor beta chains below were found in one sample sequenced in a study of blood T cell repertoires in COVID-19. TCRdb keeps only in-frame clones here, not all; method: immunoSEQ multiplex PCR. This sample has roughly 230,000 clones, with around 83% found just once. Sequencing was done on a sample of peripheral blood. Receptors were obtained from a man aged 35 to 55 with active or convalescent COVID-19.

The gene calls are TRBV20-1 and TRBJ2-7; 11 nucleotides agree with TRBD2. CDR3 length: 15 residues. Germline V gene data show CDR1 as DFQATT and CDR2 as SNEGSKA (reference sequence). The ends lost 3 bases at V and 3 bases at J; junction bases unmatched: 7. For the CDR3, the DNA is TGCAGTGCTAGTGATAGCGGGAGGGGAGGCTACGAGCAGTACTTC. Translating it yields CSASDSGRGGYEQYF.

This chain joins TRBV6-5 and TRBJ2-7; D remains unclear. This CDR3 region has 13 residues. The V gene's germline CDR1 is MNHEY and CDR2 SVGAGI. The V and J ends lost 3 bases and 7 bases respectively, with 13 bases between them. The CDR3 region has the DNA TGTGCCAGCAGTTATTCAGGCCAGGATGAGCAGTACTTC. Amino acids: CASSYSGQDEQYF.

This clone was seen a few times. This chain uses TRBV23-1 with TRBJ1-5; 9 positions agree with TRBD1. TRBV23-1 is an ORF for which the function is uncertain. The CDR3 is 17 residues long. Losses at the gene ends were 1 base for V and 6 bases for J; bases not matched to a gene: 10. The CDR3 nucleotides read TGCGCCAGCAGTCAATTGGTGAGACAGGGGGTTTGTCAGCCCCAGCATTTT. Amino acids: CASSQLVRQGVCQPQHF.

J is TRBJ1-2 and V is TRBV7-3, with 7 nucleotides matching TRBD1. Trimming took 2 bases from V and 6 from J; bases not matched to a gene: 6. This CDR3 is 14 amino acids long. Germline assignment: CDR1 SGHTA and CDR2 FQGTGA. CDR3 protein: CASSLGDSPNGYTF. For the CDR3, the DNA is TGTGCCAGCAGCTTAGGGGACAGCCCCAATGGCTACACCTTC.

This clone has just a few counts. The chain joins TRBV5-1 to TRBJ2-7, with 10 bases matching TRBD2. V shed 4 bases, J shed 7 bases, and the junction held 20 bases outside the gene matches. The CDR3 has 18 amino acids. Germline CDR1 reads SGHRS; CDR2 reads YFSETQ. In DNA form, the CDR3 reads TGCGCCAGCAGCCTCGGGGAGGCTAGCGGGGGACCGCGGCGTGAGCAGTACTTC. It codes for CASSLGEASGGPRREQYF.

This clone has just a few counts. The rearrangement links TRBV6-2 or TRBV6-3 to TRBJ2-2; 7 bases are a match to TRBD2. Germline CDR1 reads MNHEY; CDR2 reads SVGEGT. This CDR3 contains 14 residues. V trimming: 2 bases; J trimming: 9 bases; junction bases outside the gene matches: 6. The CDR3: CASSYPAGRRELFF. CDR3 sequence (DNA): TGTGCCAGCAGTTACCCAGCGGGAAGGCGGGAGCTGTTTTTT.

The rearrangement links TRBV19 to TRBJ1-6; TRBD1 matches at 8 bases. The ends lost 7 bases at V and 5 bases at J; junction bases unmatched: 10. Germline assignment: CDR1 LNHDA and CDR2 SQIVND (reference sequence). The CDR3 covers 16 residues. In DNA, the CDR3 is TGTGCCAGTACCGTAGACAGGGGAAGTAATAATTCACCCCTCCACTTT. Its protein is CASTVDRGSNNSPLHF.

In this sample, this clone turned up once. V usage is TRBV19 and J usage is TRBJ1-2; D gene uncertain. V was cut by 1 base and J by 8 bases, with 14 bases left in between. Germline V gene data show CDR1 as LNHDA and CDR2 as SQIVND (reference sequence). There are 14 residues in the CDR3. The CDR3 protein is CASSIGRAPRGYTF. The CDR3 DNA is TGTGCCAGTAGTATAGGCCGCGCACCTAGGGGCTACACCTTC.

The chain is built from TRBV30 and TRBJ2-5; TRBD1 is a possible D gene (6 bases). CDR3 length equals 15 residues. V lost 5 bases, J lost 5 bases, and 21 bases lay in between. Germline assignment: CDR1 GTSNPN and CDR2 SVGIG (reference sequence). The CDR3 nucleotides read TGTGCCTGGTTGGACCTCGGGACATTATCGGAGACCCAGTACTTC. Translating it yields CAWLDLGTLSETQYF.

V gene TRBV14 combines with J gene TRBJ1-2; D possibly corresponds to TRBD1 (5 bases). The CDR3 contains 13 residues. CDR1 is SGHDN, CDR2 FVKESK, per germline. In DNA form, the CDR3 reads TGTGCGACTAGACCGCGGGGGGACTATGGCTACACCTTC. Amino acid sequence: CATRPRGDYGYTF.

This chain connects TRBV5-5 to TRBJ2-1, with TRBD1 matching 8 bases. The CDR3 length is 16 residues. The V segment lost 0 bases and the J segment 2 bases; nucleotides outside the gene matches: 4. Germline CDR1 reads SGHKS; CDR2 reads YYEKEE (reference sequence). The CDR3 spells CASSLVDRAPYNEQFF. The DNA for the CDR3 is TGTGCCAGCAGCTTGGTGGACAGGGCCCCCTACAATGAGCAGTTCTTC.

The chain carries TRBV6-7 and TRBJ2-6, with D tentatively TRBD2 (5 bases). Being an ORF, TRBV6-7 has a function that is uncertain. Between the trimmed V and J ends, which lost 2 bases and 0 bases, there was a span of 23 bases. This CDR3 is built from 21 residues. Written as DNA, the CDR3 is TGTGCCAGCAGTTACCTCCTACCGGGAACACAATACCCCTCTGGGGCCAACGTCCTGACTTTC. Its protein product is CASSYLLPGTQYPSGANVLTF.

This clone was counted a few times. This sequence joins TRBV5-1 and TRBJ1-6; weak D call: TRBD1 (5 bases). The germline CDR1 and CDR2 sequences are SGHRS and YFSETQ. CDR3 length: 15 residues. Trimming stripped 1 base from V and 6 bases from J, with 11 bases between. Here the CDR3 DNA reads TGCGCCAGCAGCTTGACAGGAGAAGTTAATTCACCCCTCCACTTT. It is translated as CASSLTGEVNSPLHF.

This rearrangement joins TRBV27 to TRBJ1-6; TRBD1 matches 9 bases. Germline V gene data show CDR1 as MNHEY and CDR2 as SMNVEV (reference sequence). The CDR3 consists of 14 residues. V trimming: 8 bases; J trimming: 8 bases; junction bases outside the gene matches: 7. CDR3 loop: CASGRGQGDSPLHF. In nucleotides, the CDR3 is TGTGCCAGCGGGAGGGGACAGGGAGATTCACCCCTCCACTTT.

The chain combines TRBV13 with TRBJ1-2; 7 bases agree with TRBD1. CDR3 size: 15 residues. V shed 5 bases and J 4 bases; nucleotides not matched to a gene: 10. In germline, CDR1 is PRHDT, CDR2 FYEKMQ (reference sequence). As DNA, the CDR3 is TGTGCCAGCAGCCATGAGGACAGGCGGGTCTATGGCTACACCTTC. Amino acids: CASSHEDRRVYGYTF. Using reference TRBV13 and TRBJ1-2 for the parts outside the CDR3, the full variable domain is AAGVIQSPRHLIKEKRETATLKCYPIPRHDTVYWYQQGPGQDPQFLISFYEKMQSDKGSIPDRFSAQQFSDYHSELNMSSLELGDSALYFCASSHEDRRVYGYTFGSGTRLTVV.

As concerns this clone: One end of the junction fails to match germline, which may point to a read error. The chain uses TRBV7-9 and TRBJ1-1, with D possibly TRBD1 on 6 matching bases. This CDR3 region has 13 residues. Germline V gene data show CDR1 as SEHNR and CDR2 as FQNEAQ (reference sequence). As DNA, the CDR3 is TGTGCCAGCAGCCTAGCGGTGGGGGCCGAAGCTTTCTTT. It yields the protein CASSLAVGAEAFF.

The CDR3 sequence is CATSRDTGTNGYTF. The DNA of the CDR3 is TGTGCCACCAGCAGAGATACAGGGACGAATGGCTACACCTTC. V gene TRBV15 combines with J gene TRBJ1-2; tentative D call: TRBD1 (6 bases). V was clipped by 0 bases and J by 6 bases, with 11 bases between them. From germline, CDR1 is LNHNV and CDR2 YYDKDF (reference sequence). This CDR3 contains 14 residues.

CDR3 bases: TGTGCCAGCAGTTACGGCAGGCTCACAGATACGCAGTATTTT. The encoded protein is CASSYGRLTDTQYF. The chain combines TRBV6-5 with TRBJ2-3, with D unclear. The CDR3 runs to 14 residues. Germline CDR1 reads MNHEY; CDR2 reads SVGAGI. V was shortened by 2 bases and J by 2 bases, with 8 bases between the two germline ends.

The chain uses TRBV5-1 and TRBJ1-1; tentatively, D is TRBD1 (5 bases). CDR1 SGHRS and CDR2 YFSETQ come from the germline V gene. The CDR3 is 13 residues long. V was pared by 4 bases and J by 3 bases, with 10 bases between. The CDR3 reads CASSRAGHTEAFF. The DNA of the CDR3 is TGCGCCAGCAGCCGTGCAGGGCACACTGAAGCTTTCTTT.

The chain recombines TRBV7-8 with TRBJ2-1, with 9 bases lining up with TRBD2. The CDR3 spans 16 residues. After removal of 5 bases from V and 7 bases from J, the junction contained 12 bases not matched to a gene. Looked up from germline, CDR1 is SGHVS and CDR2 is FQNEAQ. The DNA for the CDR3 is TGTGCCAGCAGCCAAAACGCGGGGGGGTCCGGTAATGAGCAGTTCTTC. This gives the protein CASSQNAGGSGNEQFF.

Here the CDR3 reads CASSFEKGVNTEAFF. The CDR3, as DNA: TGCGCCAGCAGCTTTGAGAAGGGGGTGAACACTGAAGCTTTCTTT. The chain couples TRBV5-1 to TRBJ1-1; weak D call: TRBD1 (6 bases). The germline gives CDR1 SGHRS, CDR2 YFSETQ. This CDR3 comprises 15 residues. V was trimmed by 2 bases and J by 0 bases, leaving 11 bases between them.

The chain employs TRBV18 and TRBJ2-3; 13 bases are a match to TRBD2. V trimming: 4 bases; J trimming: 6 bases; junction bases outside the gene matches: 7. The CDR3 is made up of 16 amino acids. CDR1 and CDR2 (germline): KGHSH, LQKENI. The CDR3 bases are TGTGCCAGCTCACTGGGACTAGCGGGGTTAAAGGATACGCAGTATTTT. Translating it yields CASSLGLAGLKDTQYF. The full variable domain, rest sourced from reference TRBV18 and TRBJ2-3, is NAGVMQNPRHLVRRRGQEARLRCSPMKGHSHVYWYRQLPEEGLKFMVYLQKENIIDESGMPKERFSAEFPKEGPSILRIQQVVRGDSAAYFCASSLGLAGLKDTQYFGPGTRLTVL.

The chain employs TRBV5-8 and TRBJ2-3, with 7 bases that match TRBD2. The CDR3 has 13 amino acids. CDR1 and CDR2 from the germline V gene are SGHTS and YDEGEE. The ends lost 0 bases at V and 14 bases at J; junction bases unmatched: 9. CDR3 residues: CASSLVAGATSYF. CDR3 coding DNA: TGTGCCAGCAGCTTGGTGGCGGGAGCTACCTCGTATTTT.

For the CDR3, the DNA is TGTGCCAGCAGCCCGCGTCGGCAGGGCCCCTATGGCTACACCTTC. Its translation: CASSPRRQGPYGYTF. The gene calls are TRBV14 and TRBJ1-2; weak D call: TRBD1 (5 bases). Germline CDR1 reads SGHDN; CDR2 reads FVKESK. The CDR3 is made up of 15 amino acids. V was shortened by 4 bases and J by 4 bases, with 16 bases between the two germline ends.

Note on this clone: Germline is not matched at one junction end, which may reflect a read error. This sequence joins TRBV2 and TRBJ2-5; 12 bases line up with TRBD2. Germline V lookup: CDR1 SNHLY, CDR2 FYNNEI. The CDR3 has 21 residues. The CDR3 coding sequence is TGTGCCAGCAGGGAAGACACCCTAGCGGGAGGGTCCCATAGCCCGAAAGAGACCCAGTACTTC. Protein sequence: CASREDTLAGGSHSPKETQYF.